These T cell receptor beta chains were read from a single sample in a study of regulatory T cells in long-lasting Graves disease. One entry per CDR3 protein results from TCRdb running MiXCR on the multiplex PCR reads. The sample carries some 300,000 distinct CDR3 sequences, around 20% recorded once. Sample: peripheral blood mononuclear cells (PBMCs), taken when the disease was refractory, from a patient treated with antithyroid drugs. The receptors come from a female donor with Graves disease. CDR3s include the opening cysteine and the closing phenylalanine or tryptophan. The order of the fields is D gene, V gene, clone size, J gene, CDR3 protein, CDR3 DNA. D genes are given only for firm matches. Some rows have no size entry. The others give once, few or many, or a class for an expanded clone.

TRBD2	TRBV7-9	.	TRBJ2-2	CASSLLAGTGELFF	TGTGCCAGCAGTTTACTAGCGGGTACCGGGGAGCTGTTTTTT
.	TRBV6-1	many	TRBJ1-5	CASSDRGGWPQHF	TGTGCCAGCAGTGATAGGGGGGGTTGGCCCCAGCATTTT
TRBD2	TRBV6-5	many	TRBJ2-4	CASSYTSGRDIQYF	TGTGCCAGCAGTTACACTAGCGGGAGGGACATTCAGTACTTC
.	TRBV6-1	few	TRBJ1-6	CASRGEALWGSYNSPLHF	TGTGCCAGCAGGGGAGAGGCACTTTGGGGCTCCTATAATTCACCCCTCCACTTT
TRBD1	TRBV29-1	.	TRBJ1-3	CSGVGQDGNTIYF	TGCAGCGGGGTTGGACAGGATGGAAACACCATATATTTT
TRBD2	TRBV20-1	few	TRBJ2-7	CSATIAGGYEQYF	TGCAGTGCTACGATAGCGGGAGGGTACGAGCAGTACTTC
TRBD2	TRBV7-2	few	TRBJ2-1	CASSSPPSGFGPYNEQFF	TGTGCCAGCAGCTCCCCCCCTAGCGGGTTTGGGCCGTACAATGAGCAGTTCTTC
TRBD1	TRBV29-1	.	TRBJ1-2	CSVVVGGPGQEFPFGYTF	TGCAGCGTTGTTGTAGGAGGGCCGGGACAGGAGTTTCCGTTTGGCTACACCTTC
.	TRBV6-2/TRBV6-3	many	TRBJ1-2	CASSEYSNNYGYTF	TGTGCCAGCAGCGAGTACTCGAATAACTATGGCTACACCTTC
TRBD1	TRBV6-2/TRBV6-3	.	TRBJ1-6	CASSSGDRRNSPLHF	TGTGCCAGCAGTTCCGGGGACAGGCGGAATTCACCCCTCCACTTT
.	TRBV7-2	.	TRBJ2-7	CASSFQTNSYEQYF	TGTGCCAGCAGCTTTCAGACAAACTCCTACGAGCAGTACTTC
TRBD2	TRBV28	many	TRBJ2-5	CASSLSGTNPGRYHETQYF	TGTGCCAGCAGTCTTAGCGGGACCAACCCGGGGAGGTACCACGAGACCCAGTACTTC
.	TRBV7-9	few	TRBJ2-7	CASSLDGLYEQYF	TGTGCCAGCAGCTTAGATGGACTCTACGAGCAGTACTTC
.	TRBV29-1	few	TRBJ2-5	CSVEVRGIQETQYF	TGCAGCGTTGAAGTGCGGGGCATCCAAGAGACCCAGTACTTC
.	TRBV28	many	TRBJ1-1	CASSFLYAGLNTEAFF	TGTGCCAGCAGTTTTCTTTACGCAGGCTTGAACACTGAAGCTTTCTTT
TRBD1	TRBV28	many	TRBJ2-7	CASSRTGTPYEQYF	TGTGCCAGCAGCAGGACAGGGACCCCCTACGAGCAGTACTTC
TRBD2	TRBV5-1	few	TRBJ2-2	CASSFGLAETGELFF	TGCGCCAGCAGTTTCGGACTAGCGGAGACCGGGGAGCTGTTTTTT
.	TRBV19	few	TRBJ1-5	CASTITGNNQPQHF	TGTGCCAGTACCATAACAGGGAACAATCAGCCCCAGCATTTT
.	TRBV7-2	many	TRBJ2-7	CASSGVAPGEQYF	TGTGCCAGCAGCGGGGTTGCCCCTGGCGAGCAGTACTTC
.	TRBV28	many	TRBJ1-1	CASSPDTTEAFF	TGTGCCAGCAGTCCGGATACCACTGAAGCTTTCTTT
.	TRBV12-3/TRBV12-4	many	TRBJ2-7	CASSLAGGGGEQYF	TGTGCCAGCAGTTTAGCGGGAGGGGGAGGCGAGCAGTACTTC
.	TRBV19	.	TRBJ2-5	CASSTGGSAETQYF	TGTGCCAGTAGTACCGGGGGATCGGCAGAGACCCAGTACTTC
.	TRBV20-1	many	TRBJ1-1	CSAGGGTEAFF	TGCAGTGCTGGGGGGGGGACTGAAGCTTTCTTT
.	TRBV7-3	few	TRBJ1-3	CASSLKSTQGEPPGNTIYF	TGTGCCAGCAGCTTAAAGTCAACACAGGGAGAGCCACCTGGAAACACCATATATTTT